The next 19 T cell receptor beta chains were all read from a single sample in a study of cytomegalovirus exposure and HLA in healthy donors. A multiplex PCR was run with 60 Vbeta primers and 13 Jbeta primers. Measured with immunoSEQ multiplex PCR; TCRdb has only the in-frame clones, and not every one. The data hold 120,000 or so clones, with over 65% observed a single time. Specimen: PBMCs. Receptors were obtained from a woman aged 25 to 39 in good health and CMV-seronegative.

The chain carries TRBV28 and TRBJ1-1, with 7 positions matching TRBD1. CDR1 and CDR2 (germline): MDHEN, SYDVKM. This CDR3 has 15 amino acids. With V trimmed by 7 bases and J by 4 bases, 12 bases remained unmatched. DNA of the CDR3: TGTGCCAGCAAGACCCATACAGGGGTTGCCACTGAAGCTTTCTTT. Its translation is CASKTHTGVATEAFF.

This sequence joins TRBV7-8 and TRBJ2-7; D ambiguous. The CDR3 spans 14 residues. The V and J ends lost 2 bases and 2 bases respectively, with 10 bases between them. CDR1 is SGHVS, CDR2 FQNEAQ, per germline. CDR3 sequence reads: CASSLHGRTYEQYF. CDR3 in DNA: TGTGCCAGCAGCTTACATGGGCGCACCTACGAGCAGTACTTC.

This clone came up a few times. The chain links TRBV9 to TRBJ2-3, with 9 nucleotides matching TRBD2. The CDR3 length is 15 residues. V was pared by 3 bases and J by 0 bases, with 2 bases of the junction left unmatched. From germline, CDR1 is SGDLS and CDR2 YYNGEE. CDR3 amino acids: CASSAGTSSTDTQYF. DNA of the CDR3: TGTGCCAGCAGCGCAGGGACTAGCAGCACAGATACGCAGTATTTT.

This clone appeared once. The chain recombines TRBV4-3 with TRBJ2-1; no definite D call. The germline CDR1 and CDR2 sequences are LGHNA and YSLEER. This CDR3 contains 16 residues. The V gene lost 0 bases and the J gene lost 0 bases, with 9 bases spanning the gap. The CDR3 protein is CASSQDRVSSYNEQFF. CDR3 bases: TGCGCCAGCAGCCAAGATCGGGTTAGCTCCTACAATGAGCAGTTCTTC.

The gene calls are TRBV6-5 and TRBJ2-5; D perhaps matches TRBD2 (6 bases). The CDR3 sequence is 12 residues long. Germline lookup yields CDR1 MNHEY and CDR2 SVGAGI. Trimming removed 6 bases at V and 4 bases at J, with 9 bases between. CDR3 region: CASSKEGETQYF. DNA of the CDR3: TGTGCCAGCAGCAAGGAGGGAGAGACCCAGTACTTC.

This chain links TRBV5-6 with TRBJ2-5, with D uncertain. The germline V gene encodes CDR1 SGHDT and CDR2 YYEEEE. V was trimmed by 1 base and J by 2 bases, leaving 6 bases between them. The CDR3 runs 13 residues. CDR3 nucleotides: TGTGCCAGCAGCTTGCTACAGCAAGAGACCCAGTACTTC. Translated, it gives CASSLLQQETQYF. Based on the CDR3 plus reference TRBV5-6 and TRBJ2-5, the full variable domain is DAGVTQSPTHLIKTRGQQVTLRCSPKSGHDTVSWYQQALGQGPQFIFQYYEEEERQRGNFPDRFSGHQFPNYSSELNVNALLLGDSALYLCASSLLQQETQYFGPGTRLLVL.

This rearrangement joins TRBV4-1 to TRBJ1-5; D not certain. The V gene's germline CDR1 is MGHRA and CDR2 YSYEKL. The CDR3 contains 15 residues. With 1 base removed from V and 1 base from J, the gap between germline ends came to 8 bases. In nucleotides, the CDR3 is TGCGCCAGCAGCCAAGTCAGCGGCAGCAATCAGCCCCAGCATTTT. It is translated as CASSQVSGSNQPQHF.

The chain combines TRBV6-5 with TRBJ2-7, with TRBD2 matching over 11 bases. With V trimmed by 6 bases and J by 2 bases, 6 bases remained unmatched. Per germline, CDR1 MNHEY and CDR2 SVGAGI. The length of the CDR3 is 15 residues. The CDR3 nucleotides are TGTGCCAGCAGGCCGGGACTAGCGGCCCCCTACGAGCAGTACTTC. It codes for CASRPGLAAPYEQYF.

V gene TRBV27 combines with J gene TRBJ1-1; D unresolved. The CDR3 extends over 12 amino acids. Germline V gene lookup returns CDR1 MNHEY and CDR2 SMNVEV (reference sequence). The V and J ends lost 7 bases and 1 base respectively, with 7 bases between them. CDR3 loop: CASMASNTEAFF. CDR3 sequence (DNA): TGTGCCAGCATGGCCTCGAACACTGAAGCTTTCTTT.

The chain combines TRBV11-3 with TRBJ2-7, with D uncertain. V was shortened by 3 bases and J by 0 bases, with 12 bases between the two germline ends. Germline assignment: CDR1 SGHNT and CDR2 YENEEA. This CDR3 comprises 15 residues. DNA of the CDR3: TGTGCCAGCAGCTTCGCCCACGGTGCCTCCTACGAGCAGTACTTC. The encoded protein is CASSFAHGASYEQYF.

In DNA, the CDR3 is TGTGCCAGCAGCGCCCTTGATAGCGGGAGGGCCTTATGGTACTTC. It specifies CASSALDSGRALWYF. The chain combines TRBV6-5 with TRBJ2-7, with 11 bases identical to TRBD2. There are 15 residues in the CDR3. Germline assignment: CDR1 MNHEY and CDR2 SVGAGI. The V and J ends lost 6 bases and 12 bases, in that order; junction bases with no gene match: 16.

The chain joins TRBV30 to TRBJ2-7, with 8 bases fitting TRBD2. Trimming cost V 0 bases and J 5 bases; bases outside gene matches: 21. Germline CDR1 GTSNPN, CDR2 SVGIG (reference sequence). The CDR3 is 19 amino acids. CDR3 bases: TGTGCCTGGAGTGTACACAGCATCGGACTAGCCGGTACTTGGGACGAGCAGTACTTC. This gives the protein CAWSVHSIGLAGTWDEQYF. Combining the CDR3 with reference TRBV30 and TRBJ2-7 gives the whole variable domain SQTIHQWPATLVQPVGSPLSLECTVEGTSNPNLYWYRQAAGRGLQLLFYSVGIGQISSEVPQNLSASRPQDRQFILSSKKLLLSDSGFYLCAWSVHSIGLAGTWDEQYFGPGTRLTVT.

The genes are TRBV5-1 and TRBJ1-2; 12 bases are a match to TRBD1. V lost 4 bases to trimming and J lost 8 bases; unmatched junction nucleotides: 6. The CDR3 runs to 14 residues. Germline CDR1 is SGHRS and CDR2 is YFSETQ. The CDR3 sequence: CASSLGTGGIGYTF. CDR3 sequence (DNA): TGCGCCAGCAGCCTTGGGACAGGGGGCATCGGCTACACCTTC.

The chain combines TRBV6-5 with TRBJ2-3; D not certain. Trimming stripped 6 bases from V and 2 bases from J, with 6 bases between. Germline V gene sequence: CDR1 MNHEY, CDR2 SVGAGI. The CDR3 is made up of 12 amino acids. CDR3 loop: CASRSPTDTQYF. CDR3 coding DNA: TGTGCCAGCAGATCTCCCACAGATACGCAGTATTTT.

This clone was observed once. Here the CDR3 DNA reads TGTGCCTGGAGTCGGGACAGCCCGGGAAACATTCAGTACTTC. Protein sequence: CAWSRDSPGNIQYF. V gene TRBV30 combines with J gene TRBJ2-4, with 7 bases identical to TRBD1. The ends lost 2 bases at V and 6 bases at J; junction bases unmatched: 7. The germline V gene encodes CDR1 GTSNPN and CDR2 SVGIG (reference sequence). The CDR3 loop spans 14 amino acids.

This clone has a handful of counts. The rearrangement joins TRBV30 to TRBJ1-4, with D possibly being TRBD1 (5 bases). The CDR3 runs 13 residues. Trimming cost V 2 bases and J 8 bases, with 12 bases left between them. In germline, CDR1 is GTSNPN, CDR2 SVGIG (reference sequence). The CDR3 DNA sequence: TGTGCCTGGAGTCACGGGGGTCGCGAAAAACTGTTTTTT. Its protein is CAWSHGGREKLFF. Based on the CDR3 plus reference TRBV30 and TRBJ1-4, the full variable domain is SQTIHQWPATLVQPVGSPLSLECTVEGTSNPNLYWYRQAAGRGLQLLFYSVGIGQISSEVPQNLSASRPQDRQFILSSKKLLLSDSGFYLCAWSHGGREKLFFGSGTQLSVL.

This clone was detected only a few times. The chain is built from TRBV6-5 and TRBJ1-1, with D possibly matching TRBD1 (5 bases). With 5 bases removed from V and 0 bases from J, the gap between germline ends came to 13 bases. This CDR3 has 15 residues. Germline CDR1 MNHEY, CDR2 SVGAGI. The CDR3 bases are TGTGCCAGCAGTGGGCCGGGACTCCTGAACACTGAAGCTTTCTTT. This sequence encodes CASSGPGLLNTEAFF.

The chain has TRBV27 and TRBJ2-3; D not resolved. The CDR3 has 11 residues. V shed 8 bases and J shed 0 bases, with 3 bases lying between them. CDR1 is MNHEY, CDR2 SMNVEV, per germline (reference sequence). DNA of the CDR3: TGTGCCAGCCCGAGCACAGATACGCAGTATTTT. Protein sequence: CASPSTDTQYF.

This chain connects TRBV4-1 to TRBJ2-4, with 12 bases that match TRBD2. Germline V gives CDR1 MGHRA, CDR2 YSYEKL. This CDR3 has 18 amino acids. The J segment lost 0 bases and the V segment lost 4 bases, leaving 7 bases of the junction unmatched. This CDR3 is CASSPGLAGPLAKNIQYF. In nucleotides, the CDR3 is TGCGCCAGCAGCCCAGGACTAGCGGGACCTCTAGCCAAAAACATTCAGTACTTC.